The 20 T cell receptor beta chains listed next were all sequenced from one sample in a study of cytomegalovirus exposure and HLA in healthy donors. It was with 60 Vbeta and 13 Jbeta primers that the PCR ran. Sequencing used immunoSEQ multiplex PCR; TCRdb keeps in-frame clones, though not all of them. The sample contains about 62,000 clones, roughly 77% of which appear only once. What was sequenced was PBMCs. Receptor source: a woman aged 25 to 45 in good health and CMV-seronegative.

This sequence joins TRBV7-6 and TRBJ2-6; D is possibly TRBD2 (6 bases). V was cut by 2 bases and J by 0 bases, with 14 bases left in between. This CDR3 is 18 amino acids long. The germline V gene encodes CDR1 SGHVS and CDR2 FNYEAQ. The CDR3 DNA is TGTGCCAGCAGCTTAAAAGAGTCGGGAGTCTCTGGGGCCAACGTCCTGACTTTC. Translating gives CASSLKESGVSGANVLTF.

The chain links TRBV27 to TRBJ1-5, with D perhaps TRBD1 (6 bases). V lost 3 bases and J lost 4, with 7 bases in between. CDR1 MNHEY and CDR2 SMNVEV come from the germline V gene (reference sequence). The CDR3 has 13 amino acids. The CDR3 region is CASSFQGNQPQHF. CDR3 nucleotides: TGTGCCAGCAGTTTCCAGGGGAATCAGCCCCAGCATTTT.

This clone was seen a few times. This sequence joins TRBV6-5 and TRBJ2-7; the D is unclear. Germline V gene data show CDR1 as MNHEY and CDR2 as SVGAGI. The ends were cut back, 3 bases at V and 4 bases at J, with 4 bases in the middle. The CDR3 totals 11 residues. The CDR3 DNA follows: TGTGCCAGCAGTTATCGGTACGAGCAGTACTTC. It yields the protein CASSYRYEQYF.

The chain carries TRBV4-3 and TRBJ2-7; 10 bases are a match to TRBD2. The CDR3 consists of 14 residues. The germline gives CDR1 LGHNA, CDR2 YSLEER. V lost 8 bases and J lost 4; bases outside the gene matches: 8. CDR3 nucleotide sequence: TGCGCCAGCCCCGGCCTAGCGGGAGAATACGAGCAGTACGTC. Its translation is CASPGLAGEYEQYV.

Only a few counts were recorded for this clone. Different DNA sequences within this sample yield the same CDR3. The chain has TRBV30 and TRBJ1-5, with a weak D call TRBD1 (5 bases). CDR1 and CDR2 (germline): GTSNPN, SVGIG (reference sequence). Deletions cut 3 bases from V and 2 bases from J, with 8 bases between. The CDR3 extends over 13 amino acids. The CDR3 spells CAWSWGGNQPQHF. The CDR3 DNA is TGTGCCTGGAGCTGGGGGGGCAATCAGCCCCAGCATTTT.

This clone was seen more than once but under ten times. This rearrangement joins TRBV18 to TRBJ2-7, with D perhaps matching TRBD1 (7 bases). V was clipped by 2 bases and J by 2 bases, with 13 bases between them. This CDR3 has 15 residues. The germline V gene has CDR1 KGHSH and CDR2 LQKENI. The CDR3 coding sequence is TGTGCCAGCTCACCAGCGCAGGGGGGTCCCTACGAGCAGTACTTC. Translating gives CASSPAQGGPYEQYF.

This clone appeared a few times. CDR3: CASSFGQGISEKLFF. CDR3 sequence (DNA): TGTGCCAGCAGCTTCGGACAGGGGATTTCGGAAAAACTGTTTTTT. J is TRBJ1-4 and V is TRBV7-2; TRBD1 matches 9 bases. Germline V gene data show CDR1 as SGHTA and CDR2 as FQGNSA. The CDR3 has 15 amino acids. Germline trimming cut 3 bases from V and 8 bases from J; bases unmatched to any gene: 7.

V is TRBV29-1 and J is TRBJ2-7; 10 bases align to TRBD1. J was trimmed by 3 bases and V by 4 bases; bases with no gene match: 9. The CDR3 spans 15 residues. CDR1 and CDR2 (germline): SQVTM, ANQGSEA. The CDR3 loop reads CSVAPGQGTIYEQYF. For the CDR3, the DNA is TGCAGCGTTGCACCGGGACAGGGGACTATCTACGAGCAGTACTTC.

Only one count was recorded for this clone. The chain recombines TRBV25-1 with TRBJ2-7; D is perhaps TRBD2 (6 bases). V dropped 3 bases and J dropped 0 bases, with 12 bases sitting between them. The CDR3 consists of 15 residues. Germline CDR1 and CDR2: MGHDK and SYGVNS. The CDR3 loop reads CASSDLKTSSYEQYV. The CDR3 nucleotides are TGTGCCAGCAGTGATCTTAAGACTAGCTCCTACGAGCAGTACGTC.

CDR3 nucleotide sequence: TGTGCCATCAGCCCGGGCGGACAGGGATCCACAGATACGCAGTATTTT. Translation: CAISPGGQGSTDTQYF. The gene calls are TRBV10-3 and TRBJ2-3; 8 bases are a match to TRBD1. Germline-derived CDR1 and CDR2 are ENHRY and SYGVKD. V shed 6 bases and J 2 bases; nucleotides not matched to a gene: 10. The CDR3 spans 16 residues.

The chain recombines TRBV7-8 with TRBJ2-7, with a weak D call TRBD2 (6 bases). Germline CDR1 SGHVS, CDR2 FQNEAQ. V was pared by 3 bases and J by 2 bases, with 17 bases between. The CDR3 loop spans 16 amino acids. The CDR3 protein is CASSFRSGSGAYEQYF. Written as DNA, the CDR3 is TGTGCCAGCAGCTTCCGCTCGGGTAGCGGCGCCTACGAGCAGTACTTC.

This rearrangement joins TRBV29-1 to TRBJ1-1, with a tentative D call TRBD1 (5 bases). V lost 6 bases and J 0 bases, leaving 8 bases between the germline ends. Germline CDR1 is SQVTM and CDR2 is ANQGSEA. The CDR3 is made up of 12 amino acids. CDR3 DNA sequence: TGCAGCGTCCCGACAGTGAACACTGAAGCTTTCTTT. Translated: CSVPTVNTEAFF. Drawing the rest from reference TRBV29-1 and TRBJ1-1, the complete variable domain is SAVISQKPSRDICQRGTSLTIQCQVDSQVTMMFWYRQQPGQSLTLIATANQGSEATYESGFVIDKFPISRPNLTFSTLTVSNMSPEDSSIYLCSVPTVNTEAFFGQGTRLTVV.

The chain recombines TRBV6-4 with TRBJ2-1; TRBD2 aligns across 7 bases. The CDR3 contains 15 residues. V lost 2 bases to trimming and J lost 5 bases; unmatched junction nucleotides: 6. CDR1 and CDR2 from the germline V gene are MRHNA and SNTAGT. The CDR3 sequence is CASSDRGEPHNEQFF. The CDR3, as DNA: TGTGCCAGCAGTGACCGGGGGGAGCCCCACAATGAGCAGTTCTTC.

This sequence joins TRBV7-9 and TRBJ1-1, with 9 bases identical to TRBD1. The CDR3 covers 15 residues. Per the germline V gene, CDR1 is SEHNR and CDR2 is FQNEAQ (reference sequence). After removal of 4 bases from V and 5 bases from J, the junction contained 8 bases not matched to a gene. CDR3 region: CASSSKDRGGTEAFF. The CDR3 coding sequence is TGTGCCAGCAGCTCCAAGGACAGGGGTGGGACTGAAGCTTTCTTT.

The rearrangement joins TRBV11-3 to TRBJ2-1, with 10 positions matching TRBD2. With V trimmed by 5 bases and J by 0 bases, 1 base remained unmatched. The CDR3 contains 15 residues. Per the germline V gene, CDR1 is SGHNT and CDR2 is YENEEA. CDR3 nucleotide sequence: TGTGCCAGCAGCCCTAGCGGGAGCTCCTACAATGAGCAGTTCTTC. Its protein product is CASSPSGSSYNEQFF.

The rearrangement joins TRBV10-3 to TRBJ2-1, with 11 positions matching TRBD2. The ends lost 7 bases at V and 0 bases at J; junction bases unmatched: 8. CDR3 length: 17 residues. Germline V gene lookup returns CDR1 ENHRY and CDR2 SYGVKD. The CDR3 coding sequence is TGTGCCATCACAAACTTCCTAGCGGGAGGCTCCTACAATGAGCAGTTCTTC. Translated, it gives CAITNFLAGGSYNEQFF.

The chain is built from TRBV7-2 and TRBJ1-4; TRBD1 agrees at 9 bases. The CDR3 is 16 amino acids. Germline CDR1 reads SGHTA; CDR2 reads FQGNSA. Unmatched junction bases numbered 12, after V lost 2 bases and J lost 11 bases. For the CDR3, the DNA is TGTGCCAGCAGCTTATCACTCCGGGACAGGGTCGGTAAACTGTTTTTT. This sequence encodes CASSLSLRDRVGKLFF.

Details on this clone: Only one base separates this from a far larger clonotype, so it likely reflects a read error. V gene TRBV6-5 combines with J gene TRBJ1-1; TRBD1 agrees at 9 bases. Germline assignment: CDR1 MNHEY and CDR2 SVGAGI. This CDR3 region has 13 residues. The CDR3 region is CPSSLQGATEAFF. The CDR3 nucleotides read TGTCCCAGCAGTTTACAGGGGGCCACTGAAGCTTTCTTT.

The chain joins TRBV29-1 to TRBJ1-3; the D gene is possibly TRBD1 (5 bases). This CDR3 has 15 residues. The germline CDR1 and CDR2 sequences are SQVTM and ANQGSEA. Trimming stripped 4 bases from V and 3 bases from J, with 16 bases between. The CDR3 nucleotides read TGCAGCGTTGGGGGCAGGGATGGTGGTGGAAACACCATATATTTT. Translation: CSVGGRDGGGNTIYF.

The chain is built from TRBV7-9 and TRBJ2-1; 9 bases align to TRBD2. The CDR3 spans 16 residues. The germline CDR1 and CDR2 sequences are SEHNR and FQNEAQ (reference sequence). Unmatched junction bases numbered 6, after V lost 1 base and J lost 5 bases. CDR3 region: CASSLVTSGRNNEQFF. CDR3 DNA sequence: TGTGCCAGCAGCTTAGTTACTAGCGGGCGCAACAATGAGCAGTTCTTC.